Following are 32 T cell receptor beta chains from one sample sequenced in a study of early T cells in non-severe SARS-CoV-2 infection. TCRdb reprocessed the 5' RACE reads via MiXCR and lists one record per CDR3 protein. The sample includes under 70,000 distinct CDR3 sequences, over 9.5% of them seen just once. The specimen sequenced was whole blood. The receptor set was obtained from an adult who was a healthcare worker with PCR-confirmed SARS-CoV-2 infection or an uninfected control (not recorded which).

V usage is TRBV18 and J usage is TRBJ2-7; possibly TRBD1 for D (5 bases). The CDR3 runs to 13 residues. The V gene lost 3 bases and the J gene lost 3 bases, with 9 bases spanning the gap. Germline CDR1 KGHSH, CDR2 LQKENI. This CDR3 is CASSPKTDYEQYF. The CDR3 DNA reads TGTGCCAGCTCACCGAAGACAGACTACGAGCAGTACTTC.

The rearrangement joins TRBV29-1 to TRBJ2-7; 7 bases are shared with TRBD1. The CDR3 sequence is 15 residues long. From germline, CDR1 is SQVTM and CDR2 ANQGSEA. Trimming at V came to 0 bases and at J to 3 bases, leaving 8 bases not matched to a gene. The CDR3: CSVEEPTGAFYEQYF. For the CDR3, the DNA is TGCAGCGTTGAAGAACCCACAGGGGCGTTCTACGAGCAGTACTTC.

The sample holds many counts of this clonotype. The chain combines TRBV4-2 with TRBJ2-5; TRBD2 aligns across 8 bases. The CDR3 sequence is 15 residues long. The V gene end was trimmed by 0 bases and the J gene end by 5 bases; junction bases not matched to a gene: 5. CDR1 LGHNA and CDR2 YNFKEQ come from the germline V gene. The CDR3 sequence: CASSQEQRERETQYF. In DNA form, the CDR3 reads TGTGCCAGCAGCCAAGAGCAGCGGGAGAGGGAGACCCAGTACTTC.

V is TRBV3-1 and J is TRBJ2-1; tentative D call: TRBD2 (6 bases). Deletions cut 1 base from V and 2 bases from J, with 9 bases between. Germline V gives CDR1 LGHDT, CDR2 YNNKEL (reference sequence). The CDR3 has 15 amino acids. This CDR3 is CASSQAGVTYNEQFF. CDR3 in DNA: TGTGCCAGCAGCCAAGCGGGGGTTACCTACAATGAGCAGTTCTTC.

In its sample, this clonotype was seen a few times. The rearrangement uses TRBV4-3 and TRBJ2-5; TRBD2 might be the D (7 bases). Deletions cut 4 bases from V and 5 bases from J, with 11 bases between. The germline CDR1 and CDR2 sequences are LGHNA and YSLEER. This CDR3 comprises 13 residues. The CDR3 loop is CASSRTAGETQYF. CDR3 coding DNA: TGCGCCAGCAGCCGGACAGCGGGGGAGACCCAGTACTTC.

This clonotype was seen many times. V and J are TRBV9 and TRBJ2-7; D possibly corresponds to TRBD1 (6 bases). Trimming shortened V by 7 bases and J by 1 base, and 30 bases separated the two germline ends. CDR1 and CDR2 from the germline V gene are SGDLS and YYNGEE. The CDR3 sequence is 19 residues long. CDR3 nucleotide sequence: TGTGCCAGCCAAACCCCCCCCTATTTTTGGGGGCAAGATTCCTACGAGCAGTACTTC. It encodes CASQTPPYFWGQDSYEQYF.

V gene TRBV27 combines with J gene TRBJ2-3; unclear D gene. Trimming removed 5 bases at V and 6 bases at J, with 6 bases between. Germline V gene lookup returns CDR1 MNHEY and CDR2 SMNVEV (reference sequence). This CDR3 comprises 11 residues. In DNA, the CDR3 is TGTGCCAGCAGTCAAAGGGATACGCAGTATTTT. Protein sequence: CASSQRDTQYF.

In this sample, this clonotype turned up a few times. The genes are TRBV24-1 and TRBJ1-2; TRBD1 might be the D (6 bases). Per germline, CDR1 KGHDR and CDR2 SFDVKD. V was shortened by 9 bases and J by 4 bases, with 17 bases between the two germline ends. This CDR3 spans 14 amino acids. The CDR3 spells CATSSLEGGYGYTF. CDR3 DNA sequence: TGTGCCACCTCCTCCCTGGAAGGGGGCTATGGCTACACCTTC.

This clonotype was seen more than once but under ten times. The CDR3 is CASSSGLAGVADTQYF. For the CDR3, the DNA is TGTGCCAGCTCCTCGGGACTAGCGGGAGTGGCAGATACGCAGTATTTT. This rearrangement joins TRBV21-1 to TRBJ2-3; the D call TRBD2 from the table was never checked on the DNA. TRBV21-1 is listed as a pseudogene. The CDR3 runs to 16 residues.

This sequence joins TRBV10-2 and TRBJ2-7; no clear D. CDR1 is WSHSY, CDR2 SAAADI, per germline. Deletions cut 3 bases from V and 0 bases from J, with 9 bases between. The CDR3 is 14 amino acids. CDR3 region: CASSDSSYSYEQYF. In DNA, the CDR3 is TGCGCCAGCAGTGACAGTTCCTACTCCTACGAGCAGTACTTC.

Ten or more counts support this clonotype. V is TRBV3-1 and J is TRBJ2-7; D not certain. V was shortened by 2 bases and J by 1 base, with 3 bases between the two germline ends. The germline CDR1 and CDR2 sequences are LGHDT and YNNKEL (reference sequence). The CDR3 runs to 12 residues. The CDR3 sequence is CASSQLSYEQYF. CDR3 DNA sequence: TGTGCCAGCAGCCAACTATCCTACGAGCAGTACTTC.

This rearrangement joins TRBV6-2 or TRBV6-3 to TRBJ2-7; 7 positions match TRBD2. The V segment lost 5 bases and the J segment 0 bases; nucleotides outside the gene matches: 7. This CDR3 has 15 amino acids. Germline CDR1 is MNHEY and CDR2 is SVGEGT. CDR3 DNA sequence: TGTGCCAGCAGTATCGGGGGGTACGGCTCCTACGAGCAGTACTTC. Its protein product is CASSIGGYGSYEQYF.

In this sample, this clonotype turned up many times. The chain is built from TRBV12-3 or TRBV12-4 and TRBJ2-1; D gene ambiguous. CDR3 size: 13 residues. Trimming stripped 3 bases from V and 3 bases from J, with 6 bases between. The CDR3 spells CASSLSDYNEQFF. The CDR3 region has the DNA TGTGCCAGCAGTTTGTCAGACTACAATGAGCAGTTCTTC.

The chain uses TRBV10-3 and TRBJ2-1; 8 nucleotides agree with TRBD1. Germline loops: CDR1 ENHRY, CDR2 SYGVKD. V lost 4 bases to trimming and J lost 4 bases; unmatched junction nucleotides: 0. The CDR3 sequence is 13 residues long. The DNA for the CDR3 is TGTGCCATCAGTGGGACAGGGTACAATGAGCAGTTCTTC. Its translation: CAISGTGYNEQFF.

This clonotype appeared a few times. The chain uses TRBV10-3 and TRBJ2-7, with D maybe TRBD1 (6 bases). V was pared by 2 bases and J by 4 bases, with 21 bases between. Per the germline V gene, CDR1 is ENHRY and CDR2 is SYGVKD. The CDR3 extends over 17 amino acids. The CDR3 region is CAISEARGGGLRYEQYF. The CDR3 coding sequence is TGTGCCATCAGTGAGGCTCGAGGTGGGGGCCTCCGGTACGAGCAGTACTTC.

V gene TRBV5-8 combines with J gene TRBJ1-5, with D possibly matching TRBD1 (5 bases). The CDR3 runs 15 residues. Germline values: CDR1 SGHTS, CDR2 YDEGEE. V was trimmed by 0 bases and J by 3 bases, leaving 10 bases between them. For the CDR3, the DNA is TGTGCCAGCAGCTTGGCAGGGTTCAACAATCAGCCCCAGCATTTT. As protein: CASSLAGFNNQPQHF.

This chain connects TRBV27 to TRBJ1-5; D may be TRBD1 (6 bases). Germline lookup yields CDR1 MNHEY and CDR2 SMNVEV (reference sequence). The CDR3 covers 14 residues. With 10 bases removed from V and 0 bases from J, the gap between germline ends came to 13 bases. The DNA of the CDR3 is TGTGCCACCAGGGGACAAAATAGCAATCAGCCCCAGCATTTT. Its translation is CATRGQNSNQPQHF.

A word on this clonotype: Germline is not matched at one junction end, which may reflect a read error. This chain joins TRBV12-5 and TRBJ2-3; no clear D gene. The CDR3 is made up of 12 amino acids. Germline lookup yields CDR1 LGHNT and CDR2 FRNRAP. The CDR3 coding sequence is TGTGCTAGTGGAGGATACTTAGATACGCAGGATTTT. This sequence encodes CASGGYLDTQDF.

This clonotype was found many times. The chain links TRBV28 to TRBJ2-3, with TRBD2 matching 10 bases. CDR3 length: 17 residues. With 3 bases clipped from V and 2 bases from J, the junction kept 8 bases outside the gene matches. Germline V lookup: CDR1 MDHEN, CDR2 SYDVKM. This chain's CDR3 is CASSFPLAGELTDTQYF. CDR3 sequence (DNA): TGTGCCAGCAGTTTCCCTCTAGCGGGGGAGCTCACAGATACGCAGTATTTT.

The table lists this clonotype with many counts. The CDR3 loop is CAWSVNGGMADTQYF. The DNA for the CDR3 is TGTGCCTGGAGTGTAAATGGCGGGATGGCAGATACGCAGTATTTT. The chain combines TRBV30 with TRBJ2-3; D is perhaps TRBD2 (6 bases). Germline CDR1 is GTSNPN and CDR2 is SVGIG (reference sequence). The V and J ends lost 0 bases and 4 bases respectively, with 14 bases between them. The CDR3 loop spans 15 amino acids.

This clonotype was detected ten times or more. CDR3 sequence: CASSPAPGPIYNEQFF. The CDR3 DNA reads TGTGCCAGCAGTCCCGCCCCCGGCCCGATATACAATGAGCAGTTCTTC. The chain joins TRBV27 to TRBJ2-1; no clear D gene. V was shortened by 5 bases and J by 4 bases, with 18 bases between the two germline ends. The CDR3 sequence is 16 residues long. Germline V CDR1 and CDR2: MNHEY, SMNVEV (reference sequence).

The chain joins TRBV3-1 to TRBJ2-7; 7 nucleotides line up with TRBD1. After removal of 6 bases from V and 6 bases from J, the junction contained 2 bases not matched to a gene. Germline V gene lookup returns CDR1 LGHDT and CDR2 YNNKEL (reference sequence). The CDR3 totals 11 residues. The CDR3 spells CASRQGFEQYF. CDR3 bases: TGTGCCAGCAGACAGGGGTTCGAGCAGTACTTC.

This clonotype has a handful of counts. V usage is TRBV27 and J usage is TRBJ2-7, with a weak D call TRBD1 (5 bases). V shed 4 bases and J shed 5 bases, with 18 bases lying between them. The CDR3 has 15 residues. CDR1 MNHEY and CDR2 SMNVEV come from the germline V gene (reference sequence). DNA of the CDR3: TGTGCCAGCAGTTCCAACTGGTTGGGGCTGAACGAGCAGTACTTC. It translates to CASSSNWLGLNEQYF.

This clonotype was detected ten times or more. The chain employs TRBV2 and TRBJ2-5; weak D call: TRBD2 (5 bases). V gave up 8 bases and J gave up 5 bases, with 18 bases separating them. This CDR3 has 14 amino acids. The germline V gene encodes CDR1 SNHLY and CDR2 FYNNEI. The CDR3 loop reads CASAPAGEQETQYF. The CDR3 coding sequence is TGTGCCAGCGCTCCAGCTGGGGAGCAGGAGACCCAGTACTTC.

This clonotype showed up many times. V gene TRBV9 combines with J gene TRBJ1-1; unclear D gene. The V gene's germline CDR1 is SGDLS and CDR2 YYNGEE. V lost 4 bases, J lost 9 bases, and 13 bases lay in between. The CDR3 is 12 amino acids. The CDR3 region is CASSTLGGKAFF. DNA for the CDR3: TGTGCCAGCAGCACCTTGGGAGGTAAAGCTTTCTTT.

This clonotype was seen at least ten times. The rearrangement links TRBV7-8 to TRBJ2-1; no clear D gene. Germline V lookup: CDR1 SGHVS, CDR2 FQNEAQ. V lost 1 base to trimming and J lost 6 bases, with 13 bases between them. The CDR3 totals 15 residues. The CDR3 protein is CASSLGGGSLNEQFF. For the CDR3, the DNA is TGTGCCAGCAGCTTAGGCGGCGGAAGCCTCAATGAGCAGTTCTTC.

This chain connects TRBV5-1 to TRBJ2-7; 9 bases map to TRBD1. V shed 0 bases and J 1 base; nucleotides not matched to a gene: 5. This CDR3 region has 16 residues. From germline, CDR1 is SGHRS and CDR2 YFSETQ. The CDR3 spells CASSLGWTGESYEQYF. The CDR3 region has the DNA TGCGCCAGCAGCTTGGGATGGACAGGGGAGTCCTACGAGCAGTACTTC.

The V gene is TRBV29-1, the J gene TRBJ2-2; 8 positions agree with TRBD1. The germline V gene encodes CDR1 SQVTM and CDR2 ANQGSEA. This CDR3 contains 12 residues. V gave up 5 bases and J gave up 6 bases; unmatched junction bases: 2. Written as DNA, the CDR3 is TGCAGCGTTTCAGGGGGCCCCGGGGAGCTGTTTTTT. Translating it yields CSVSGGPGELFF.

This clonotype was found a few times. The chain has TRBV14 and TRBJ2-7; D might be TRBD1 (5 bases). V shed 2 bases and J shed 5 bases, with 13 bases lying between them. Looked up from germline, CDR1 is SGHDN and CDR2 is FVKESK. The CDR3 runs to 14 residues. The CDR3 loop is CASSQYRQGNEQYF. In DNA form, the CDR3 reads TGTGCCAGCAGCCAATATCGCCAGGGAAACGAGCAGTACTTC. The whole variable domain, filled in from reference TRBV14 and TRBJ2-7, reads EAGVTQFPSHSVIEKGQTVTLRCDPISGHDNLYWYRRVMGKEIKFLLHFVKESKQDESGMPNNRFLAERTGGTYSTLKVQPAELEDSGVYFCASSQYRQGNEQYFGPGTRLTVT.

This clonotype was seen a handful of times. CDR3 sequence (DNA): TGTGCCAGCAGCTCCCCTGGCGGAGGGGAGACCCAGTACTTC. This codes for CASSSPGGGETQYF. This rearrangement joins TRBV7-9 to TRBJ2-5, with a weak D call TRBD2 (6 bases). The germline CDR1 and CDR2 sequences are SEHNR and FQNEAQ (reference sequence). Deletions cut 4 bases from V and 5 bases from J, with 14 bases between. The CDR3 totals 14 residues.

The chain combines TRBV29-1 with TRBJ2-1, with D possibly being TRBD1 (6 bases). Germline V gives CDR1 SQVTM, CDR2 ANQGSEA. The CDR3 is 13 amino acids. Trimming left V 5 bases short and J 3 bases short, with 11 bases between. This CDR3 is CSVSQGSYNEQFF. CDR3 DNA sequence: TGCAGCGTTTCCCAGGGGAGCTACAATGAGCAGTTCTTC.

CDR3 protein: CASSGLHYEQYF. CDR3 in DNA: TGTGCCAGTTCCGGGCTCCACTACGAGCAGTACTTC. V is TRBV2 and J is TRBJ2-7; D not resolved. The V end lost 9 bases, the J end lost 3 bases, and 12 bases lay between the germline ends. The CDR3 has 12 residues. Germline CDR1 reads SNHLY; CDR2 reads FYNNEI.